This TCR beta chain is from a study of shared clonotypes between healthy human individuals. In regard to this clone: The antigen is not known. Other nucleotide sequences in the sample specify the same CDR3.

The CDR3 spans 13 residues. With 2 bases clipped from V and 7 bases from J, the junction kept 2 bases outside the gene matches. CDR1 and CDR2 from the germline V gene are MNHEY and SMNVEV (reference sequence). Some clones are missing from TCRdb's copy, which holds only in-frame ones; the method was immunoSEQ multiplex PCR. The sample contains 2 million to 3 million clones, approximately 93% of which appear only once. Study-level findings and limits: Naive subsets usually exceeded memory subsets in estimated richness. Some clonotypes were shared by all four sorted-subset donors, while others were not shared. The non-shared ones had lower generation probabilities than the shared ones.

The chain uses TRBV27 and TRBJ1-5; 7 nucleotides align to TRBD1. The TCR was taken from a man aged 18 to 29 in good health. Some clones in this sample may be carry-over from other donors' samples. Sequenced material: naive CD4+ T cells from PBMCs. The subset denotes: CD45RA+ positively selected. CDR3 bases: TGTGCCAGCAGTTTAGAGGGGGCACAGCCCCAGCATTTT. Residues: CASSLEGAQPQHF.